Listed below are T cell receptor beta chains from one sample, sequenced in a study of cytomegalovirus exposure and HLA in healthy donors. Here immunoSEQ multiplex PCR was the method, and the copy in TCRdb shows in-frame clones only, minus some. The repertoire holds roughly 200,000 clones, with less than 85% as singletons. The material sequenced was PBMCs. The receptors were gathered from a boy between 5 and 17 years old in good health and CMV-seronegative. CDR3s include the opening cysteine and the closing phenylalanine or tryptophan. D genes are given only for firm matches. Size is stated for part of the rows, as once, few or many counts, or as a class when the clone is expanded.

clone_size: .
j_call: TRBJ2-7
v_call: TRBV4-1
d_call: .
cdr3_aa: CASSQEDIGYEQYF
cdr3_nt: TGCGCCAGCAGCCAAGAGGACATTGGCTACGAGCAGTACTTC

clone_size: .
j_call: TRBJ1-5
v_call: TRBV19
d_call: .
cdr3_aa: CASSIVAYSNQPQHF
cdr3_nt: TGTGCCAGTAGTATTGTGGCATATAGCAATCAGCCCCAGCATTTT

clone_size: few
j_call: TRBJ2-1
v_call: TRBV4-3
d_call: TRBD2
cdr3_aa: CASSQDGPSGHVSYNEQFF
cdr3_nt: TGCGCCAGCAGCCAAGATGGGCCTAGCGGGCACGTTTCTTACAATGAGCAGTTCTTC

clone_size: .
j_call: TRBJ2-7
v_call: TRBV7-9
d_call: .
cdr3_aa: CASSLAGSSYEQYF
cdr3_nt: TGTGCCAGCAGCTTAGCGGGCTCCTCCTACGAGCAGTACTTC

clone_size: few
j_call: TRBJ1-2
v_call: TRBV7-2
d_call: TRBD1
cdr3_aa: CASSLIRVTGKARGYGYTF
cdr3_nt: TGTGCCAGCAGCTTAATAAGGGTGACAGGGAAGGCTCGGGGCTATGGCTACACCTTC

clone_size: few
j_call: TRBJ1-4
v_call: TRBV30
d_call: .
cdr3_aa: CAWFDEKLFF
cdr3_nt: TGTGCCTGGTTCGATGAAAAACTGTTTTTT

clone_size: once
j_call: TRBJ1-5
v_call: TRBV6-4
d_call: .
cdr3_aa: CASSDSGGAQHF
cdr3_nt: TGTGCCAGCAGTGACTCAGGCGGTGCCCAGCATTTT

clone_size: .
j_call: TRBJ2-5
v_call: TRBV19
d_call: TRBD1
cdr3_aa: CASSTRTGQETQYF
cdr3_nt: TGTGCCAGTAGTACCCGGACAGGTCAAGAGACCCAGTACTTC

clone_size: .
j_call: TRBJ1-5
v_call: TRBV7-2
d_call: .
cdr3_aa: CASSSGVHSNQPQHF
cdr3_nt: TGTGCCAGCAGCTCAGGGGTGCATAGCAATCAGCCCCAGCATTTT

clone_size: .
j_call: TRBJ2-1
v_call: TRBV19
d_call: TRBD2
cdr3_aa: CASSIRASGSSYNEQFF
cdr3_nt: TGTGCCAGTAGTATTAGGGCTAGCGGGAGCTCCTACAATGAGCAGTTCTTC

clone_size: .
j_call: TRBJ2-1
v_call: TRBV5-6
d_call: .
cdr3_aa: CASSPGKSSYNEQFF
cdr3_nt: TGTGCCAGCAGCCCCGGGAAGAGCTCCTACAATGAGCAGTTCTTC

clone_size: .
j_call: TRBJ1-1
v_call: TRBV5-1
d_call: TRBD1
cdr3_aa: CASSLQPQGGAFF
cdr3_nt: TGCGCCAGCAGCTTACAGCCCCAGGGGGGAGCTTTCTTT

clone_size: .
j_call: TRBJ1-1
v_call: TRBV11-3
d_call: TRBD1
cdr3_aa: CASSSGQTVGAFF
cdr3_nt: TGTGCCAGCAGCTCGGGACAGACGGTGGGGGCTTTCTTT

clone_size: .
j_call: TRBJ1-1
v_call: TRBV10-3
d_call: .
cdr3_aa: CAISPARAGGNTEAFF
cdr3_nt: TGTGCCATCAGTCCGGCGAGGGCCGGAGGGAACACTGAAGCTTTCTTT

clone_size: few
j_call: TRBJ2-1
v_call: TRBV5-4
d_call: .
cdr3_aa: CASASGRVSYNEQFF
cdr3_nt: TGTGCCAGCGCGTCTGGGCGGGTCTCCTACAATGAGCAGTTCTTC

clone_size: .
j_call: TRBJ1-1
v_call: TRBV25-1
d_call: .
cdr3_aa: CASSRTLKNTEAFF
cdr3_nt: TGTGCCAGCAGTCGGACATTAAAGAACACTGAAGCTTTCTTT

clone_size: .
j_call: TRBJ2-7
v_call: TRBV18
d_call: TRBD1
cdr3_aa: CASSPAQGSYEQYF
cdr3_nt: TGTGCCAGCTCACCAGCACAGGGGTCCTACGAGCAGTACTTC

clone_size: few
j_call: TRBJ1-5
v_call: TRBV6-5
d_call: .
cdr3_aa: CASSEERGQPQHF
cdr3_nt: TGTGCCAGCAGTGAAGAGAGGGGGCAGCCCCAGCATTTT

clone_size: .
j_call: TRBJ2-7
v_call: TRBV5-1
d_call: TRBD1
cdr3_aa: CASSLVGTGSDEQYF
cdr3_nt: TGCGCCAGCAGCTTGGTAGGGACAGGCTCGGACGAGCAGTACTTC

clone_size: .
j_call: TRBJ1-1
v_call: TRBV4-3
d_call: .
cdr3_aa: CASSPGRASEAFF
cdr3_nt: TGCGCCAGCAGCCCGGGGAGGGCCTCTGAAGCTTTCTTT

clone_size: .
j_call: TRBJ1-5
v_call: TRBV5-5
d_call: TRBD1
cdr3_aa: CASSSSGGRNQPQHF
cdr3_nt: TGTGCCAGCAGCAGCTCAGGGGGCCGTAATCAGCCCCAGCATTTT

clone_size: few
j_call: TRBJ1-1
v_call: TRBV19
d_call: .
cdr3_aa: CASQLGRNTEAFF
cdr3_nt: TGTGCCAGCCAACTTGGGAGGAACACTGAAGCTTTCTTT

clone_size: .
j_call: TRBJ2-6
v_call: TRBV4-1
d_call: TRBD1
cdr3_aa: CASSQELGTGVSGANVLTF
cdr3_nt: TGCGCCAGCAGCCAAGAACTGGGGACAGGGGTGTCGGGGGCCAACGTCCTGACTTTC

clone_size: .
j_call: TRBJ2-2
v_call: TRBV7-9
d_call: TRBD1
cdr3_aa: CASSLGQTTGELFF
cdr3_nt: TGTGCCAGCAGCCTGGGACAGACCACCGGGGAGCTGTTTTTT

clone_size: .
j_call: TRBJ1-5
v_call: TRBV2
d_call: .
cdr3_aa: CASSELGKQPQHF
cdr3_nt: TGTGCCAGCAGTGAACTGGGCAAGCAGCCCCAGCATTTT

clone_size: .
j_call: TRBJ2-1
v_call: TRBV6-5
d_call: .
cdr3_aa: CASSYSSQANIEQFF
cdr3_nt: TGTGCCAGCAGTTACTCGTCGCAGGCAAACATTGAGCAGTTCTTC

clone_size: .
j_call: TRBJ1-2
v_call: TRBV2
d_call: .
cdr3_aa: CASSERGPSNYGYTF
cdr3_nt: TGTGCCAGCAGTGAGCGGGGTCCGAGTAACTATGGCTACACCTTC

clone_size: .
j_call: TRBJ1-2
v_call: TRBV10-1
d_call: .
cdr3_aa: CANRRRDPRVIYGYTF
cdr3_nt: TGCGCCAACCGGAGGAGGGACCCAAGAGTAATCTATGGCTACACCTTC